Below, 16 T cell receptor beta chains from the same sample are listed, as sequenced in a study of blood T cell repertoires in COVID-19 (dated by TCRdb to the early 2020s). The protocol used for the library was the immunoSEQ multiplex PCR assay. Held by TCRdb, this immuneACCESS table contains in-frame sequences only and omits some clones. Under half of the omission traces to an unresolved V gene where checked; the cause of the rest is unknown. This sample comprises approximately 170,000 clones, 65% to 85% of them detected only once. In total, the top ten clones hold about a tenth of the sample. The specimen was peripheral blood. The receptors here all came from a man between 65 and 79 years old with active or convalescent COVID-19.

This chain uses TRBV19 with TRBJ1-2; D uncertain. CDR3 length equals 13 residues. With 7 bases removed from V and 2 bases from J, the gap between germline ends came to 11 bases. Germline V gives CDR1 LNHDA, CDR2 SQIVND (reference sequence). For the CDR3, the DNA is TGTGCCAGTACCCCCGGTTTGAACTATGGCTACACCTTC. Translation: CASTPGLNYGYTF.

V gene TRBV18 combines with J gene TRBJ1-4, with 10 bases that match TRBD1. The germline V gene has CDR1 KGHSH and CDR2 LQKENI. V lost 3 bases, J lost 8 bases, and 12 bases stayed unmatched. The CDR3 has 17 residues. CDR3 coding DNA: TGTGCCAGCTCACCGAAGGGACAGGGGCCTCTGGGGGAAAAACTGTTTTTT. It codes for CASSPKGQGPLGEKLFF.

CDR3 loop: CASSFSGYGYTF. In DNA, the CDR3 is TGTGCCAGCAGCTTTTCGGGCTATGGCTACACCTTC. The V and J genes are TRBV7-8 and TRBJ1-2; D remains ambiguous. Germline CDR1 is SGHVS and CDR2 is FQNEAQ. This CDR3 is built from 12 residues. The V end lost 3 bases, the J end lost 4 bases, and 6 bases lay between the germline ends.

Comments on this clone: Other nucleotide sequences in the sample specify the same CDR3. The chain recombines TRBV29-1 with TRBJ1-1; D gene unclear. The CDR3 covers 11 residues. Deletions cut 3 bases from V and 1 base from J, with 3 bases between. CDR1 is SQVTM, CDR2 ANQGSEA, per germline. CDR3 bases: TGCAGCGTTGACAGGAACACTGAAGCTTTCTTT. As protein: CSVDRNTEAFF.

The V gene is TRBV6-2 or TRBV6-3, the J gene TRBJ2-3; D not resolved. Germline V lookup: CDR1 MNHEY, CDR2 SVGEGT. Trimming pared 2 bases from V and 1 base from J, leaving 13 bases between. The CDR3 totals 16 residues. DNA for the CDR3: TGTGCCAGCAGTTACCCGGCCAGCGCAGGCACAGATACGCAGTATTTT. It encodes CASSYPASAGTDTQYF.

This chain connects TRBV11-2 to TRBJ2-5, with TRBD2 identical over 9 bases. The CDR3 contains 16 residues. CDR1 and CDR2 from the germline V gene are SGHAT and FQNNGV. Losses at the gene ends were 1 base for V and 5 bases for J; bases not matched to a gene: 8. CDR3: CASSLVGGRVGETQYF. In DNA, the CDR3 is TGTGCCAGCAGCTTAGTCGGCGGGAGGGTAGGGGAGACCCAGTACTTC. Full variable domain (rest looked up from reference TRBV11-2 and TRBJ2-5): EAGVAQSPRYKIIEKRQSVAFWCNPISGHATLYWYQQILGQGPKLLIQFQNNGVVDDSQLPKDRFSAERLKGVDSTLKIQPAKLEDSAVYLCASSLVGGRVGETQYFGPGTRLLVL.

The chain combines TRBV7-3 with TRBJ2-3, with 12 bases matching TRBD2. After removal of 4 bases from V and 1 base from J, the junction contained 3 bases not matched to a gene. CDR1 and CDR2 (germline): SGHTA, FQGTGA. The CDR3 is 16 amino acids. CDR3 loop: CASSSGLAGGTDTQYF. The CDR3 DNA sequence: TGTGCCAGCAGCTCGGGACTAGCGGGTGGCACAGATACGCAGTATTTT.

This chain uses TRBV7-2 with TRBJ1-1, with D uncertain. Germline-derived CDR1 and CDR2 are SGHTA and FQGNSA. The CDR3 runs to 14 residues. V dropped 2 bases and J dropped 6 bases, with 13 bases sitting between them. The CDR3 DNA reads TGTGCCAGCAGCTTAAACCTAGGACTCTCTGAAGCTTTCTTT. Translated: CASSLNLGLSEAFF.

This chain uses TRBV2 with TRBJ2-5, with D maybe TRBD2 (6 bases). The V and J ends lost 8 bases and 4 bases respectively, with 17 bases between them. CDR3 length: 14 residues. The germline CDR1 and CDR2 sequences are SNHLY and FYNNEI. CDR3 DNA: TGTGCCAGCGAGGGACTCGCTAAAGGAGAGACCCAGTACTTC. This gives the protein CASEGLAKGETQYF.

The chain links TRBV28 to TRBJ1-4; D is ambiguous. Germline-derived CDR1 and CDR2 are MDHEN and SYDVKM. This CDR3 has 13 amino acids. Trimming shortened V by 8 bases and J by 4 bases, and 11 bases separated the two germline ends. This CDR3 is CASAAVFNEKLFF. CDR3 coding DNA: TGTGCCAGCGCGGCGGTTTTTAATGAAAAACTGTTTTTT.

V gene TRBV25-1 combines with J gene TRBJ1-5, with D uncertain. This CDR3 contains 15 residues. The germline V and J ends were trimmed by 1 base and 4 bases, with 11 bases remaining between them. Per germline, CDR1 MGHDK and CDR2 SYGVNS. The CDR3 coding sequence is TGTGCCAGCAGTGAATTCGAGTTGGAGAATCAGCCCCAGCATTTT. Protein product: CASSEFELENQPQHF.

This sequence joins TRBV15 and TRBJ1-2, with unresolved D. The CDR3 runs 14 residues. Trimming pared 2 bases from V and 2 bases from J, leaving 9 bases between. Germline CDR1 and CDR2: LNHNV and YYDKDF (reference sequence). As DNA, the CDR3 is TGTGCCACCAGCAGATTTACTCTAAACTATGGCTACACCTTC. Its translation is CATSRFTLNYGYTF.

The chain joins TRBV7-6 to TRBJ2-1; 10 bases fit TRBD1. V was clipped by 5 bases and J by 5 bases; unmatched bases: 9. This CDR3 is 16 amino acids long. Germline V gene data show CDR1 as SGHVS and CDR2 as FNYEAQ. The CDR3 DNA sequence: TGTGCCAGCAGCATCCTCGGGACAGGGGTGAACAATGAGCAGTTCTTC. It specifies CASSILGTGVNNEQFF. Drawing the rest from reference TRBV7-6 and TRBJ2-1, the complete variable domain is GAGVSQSPRYKVTKRGQDVALRCDPISGHVSLYWYRQALGQGPEFLTYFNYEAQQDKSGLPNDRFSAERPEGSISTLTIQRTEQRDSAMYRCASSILGTGVNNEQFFGPGTRLTVL.

The chain combines TRBV27 with TRBJ1-2; TRBD1 aligns across 12 bases. J gave up 8 bases and V 2 bases, and 6 bases lay outside the gene matches. The CDR3 is 15 amino acids. The V gene's germline CDR1 is MNHEY and CDR2 SMNVEV (reference sequence). The chain's CDR3 is CASSLMGTGGLGYTF. The CDR3 nucleotides are TGTGCCAGCAGTTTAATGGGGACAGGGGGCCTAGGCTACACCTTC.

The chain joins TRBV28 to TRBJ1-1; D call uncertain. This CDR3 is built from 14 residues. V dropped 2 bases and J dropped 1 base, with 8 bases sitting between them. Germline CDR1 reads MDHEN; CDR2 reads SYDVKM. CDR3 nucleotides: TGTGCCAGCAGTTTACATCCGAGGAACACTGAAGCTTTCTTT. Translated: CASSLHPRNTEAFF.

In nucleotides, the CDR3 is TGTGCCTCCCACGGACACATGAACACTGAAGCTTTCTTT. Protein sequence: CASHGHMNTEAFF. The chain has TRBV30 and TRBJ1-1, with D maybe TRBD1 (5 bases). V shed 7 bases and J shed 0 bases, with 12 bases lying between them. The CDR3 is 13 residues long. Germline CDR1 reads GTSNPN; CDR2 reads SVGIG (reference sequence).